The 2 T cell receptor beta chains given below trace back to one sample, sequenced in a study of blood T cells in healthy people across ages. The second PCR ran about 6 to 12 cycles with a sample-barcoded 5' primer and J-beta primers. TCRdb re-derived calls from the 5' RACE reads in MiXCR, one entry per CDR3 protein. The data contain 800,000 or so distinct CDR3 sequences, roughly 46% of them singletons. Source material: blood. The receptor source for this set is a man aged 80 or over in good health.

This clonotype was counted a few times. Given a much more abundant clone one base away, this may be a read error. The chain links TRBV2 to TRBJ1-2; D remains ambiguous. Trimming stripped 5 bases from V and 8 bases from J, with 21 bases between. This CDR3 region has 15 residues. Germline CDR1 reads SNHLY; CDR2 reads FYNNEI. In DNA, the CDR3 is TGTGCCAGCAGTCTTGTATCGCGGGTTTTGGACGGCTACACCTTC. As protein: CASSLVSRVLDGYTF.

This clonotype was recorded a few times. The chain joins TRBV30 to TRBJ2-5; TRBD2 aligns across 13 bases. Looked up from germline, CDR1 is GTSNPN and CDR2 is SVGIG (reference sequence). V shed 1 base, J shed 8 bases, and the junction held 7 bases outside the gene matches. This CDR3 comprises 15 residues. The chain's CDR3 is CAWSALGLAGLTQYF. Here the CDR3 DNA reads TGTGCCTGGAGTGCCCTGGGACTAGCGGGATTAACCCAGTACTTC.